This T cell receptor (beta chain) was recorded in a study of cytomegalovirus exposure and HLA in healthy donors. Study-wide context: Unique TCRs numbering around 80 million, obtained from HLA-typed donors, made up an early data release. The study's findings and limits: Judged likely to be a sequencing artifact was a cluster of highly shared sequence variants.

Losses at the gene ends were 4 bases for V and 4 bases for J; bases not matched to a gene: 9. The CDR3 sequence is 15 residues long. Germline CDR1 is SGHTA and CDR2 is FQGNSA. The PCR had 60 Vbeta and 13 Jbeta primers. Data came from immunoSEQ multiplex PCR; TCRdb stores just in-frame clones and leaves some out. The sample has approximately 160,000 clones, around 78% seen once. On this clone itself: What it binds is unknown.

The chain couples TRBV7-2 to TRBJ2-7; 8 bases line up with TRBD1. Specimen: PBMCs. The sequence was obtained from a woman in her thirties or forties in good health and CMV-seropositive. Here the CDR3 reads CASSSLGTGFYEQYF. DNA of the CDR3: TGTGCCAGCAGCTCCCTAGGGACAGGATTTTACGAGCAGTACTTC.